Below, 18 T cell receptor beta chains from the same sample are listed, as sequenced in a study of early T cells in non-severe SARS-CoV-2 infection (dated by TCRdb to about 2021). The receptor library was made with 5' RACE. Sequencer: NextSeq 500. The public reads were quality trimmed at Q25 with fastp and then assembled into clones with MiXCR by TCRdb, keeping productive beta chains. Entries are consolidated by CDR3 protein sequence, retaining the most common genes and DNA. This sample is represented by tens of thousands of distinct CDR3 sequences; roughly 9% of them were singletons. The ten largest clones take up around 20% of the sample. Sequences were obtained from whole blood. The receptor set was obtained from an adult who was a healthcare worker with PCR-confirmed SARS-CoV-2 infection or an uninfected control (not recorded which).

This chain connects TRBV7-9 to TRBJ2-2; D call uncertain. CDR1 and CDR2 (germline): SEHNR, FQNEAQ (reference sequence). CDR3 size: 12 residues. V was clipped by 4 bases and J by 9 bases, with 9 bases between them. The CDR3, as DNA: TGTGCCAGCAGCTACGGTGGACGGGAGCTGTTTTTT. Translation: CASSYGGRELFF.

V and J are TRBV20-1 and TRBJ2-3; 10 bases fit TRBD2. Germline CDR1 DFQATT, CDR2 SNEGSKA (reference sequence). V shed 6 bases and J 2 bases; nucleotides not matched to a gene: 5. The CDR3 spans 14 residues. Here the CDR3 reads CSAPLAGNTDTQYF. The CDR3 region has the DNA TGCAGTGCCCCACTAGCGGGAAACACAGATACGCAGTATTTT.

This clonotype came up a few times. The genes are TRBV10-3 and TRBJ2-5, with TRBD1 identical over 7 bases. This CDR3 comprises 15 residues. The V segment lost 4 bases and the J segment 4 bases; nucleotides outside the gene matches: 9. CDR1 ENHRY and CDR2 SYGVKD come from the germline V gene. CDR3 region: CAISADRDGVETQYF. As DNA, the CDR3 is TGTGCCATCAGTGCAGACAGGGACGGAGTAGAGACCCAGTACTTC.

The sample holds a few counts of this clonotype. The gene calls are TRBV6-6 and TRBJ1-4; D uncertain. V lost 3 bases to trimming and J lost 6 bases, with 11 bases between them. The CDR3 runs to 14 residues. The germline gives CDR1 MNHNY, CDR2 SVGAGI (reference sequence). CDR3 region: CASSYEGYYEKLFF. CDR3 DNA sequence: TGTGCCAGCAGTTATGAAGGGTATTATGAAAAACTGTTTTTT.

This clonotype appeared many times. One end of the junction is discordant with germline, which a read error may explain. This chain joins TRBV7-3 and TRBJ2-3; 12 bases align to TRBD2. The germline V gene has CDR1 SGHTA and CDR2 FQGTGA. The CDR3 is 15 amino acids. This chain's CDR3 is CASSVTSGRTDTQYF. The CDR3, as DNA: TGTGCCAGCAGCGTAACTAGCGGGAGGACAGATACGCAGTATTTT.

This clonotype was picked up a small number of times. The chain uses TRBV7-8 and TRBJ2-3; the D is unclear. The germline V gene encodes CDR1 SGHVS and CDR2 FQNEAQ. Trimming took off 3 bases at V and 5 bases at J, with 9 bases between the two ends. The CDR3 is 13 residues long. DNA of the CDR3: TGTGCCAGCAGCTTGTGGGCGCTAGATACGCAGTATTTT. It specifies CASSLWALDTQYF.

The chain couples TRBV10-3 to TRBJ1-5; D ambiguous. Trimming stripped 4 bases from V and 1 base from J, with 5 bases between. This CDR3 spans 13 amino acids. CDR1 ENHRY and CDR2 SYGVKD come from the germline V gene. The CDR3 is CAISGGSNQPQHF. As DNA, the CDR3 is TGTGCCATCAGTGGAGGGAGCAATCAGCCCCAGCATTTT.

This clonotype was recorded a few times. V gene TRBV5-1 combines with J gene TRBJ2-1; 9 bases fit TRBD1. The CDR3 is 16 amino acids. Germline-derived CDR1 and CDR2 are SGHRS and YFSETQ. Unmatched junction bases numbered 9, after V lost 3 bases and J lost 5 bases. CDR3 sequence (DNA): TGCGCCAGCAGCTATCTCCGGGACAGGGCCCACAATGAGCAGTTCTTC. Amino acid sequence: CASSYLRDRAHNEQFF. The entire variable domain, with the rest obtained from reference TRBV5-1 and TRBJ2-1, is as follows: KAGVTQTPRYLIKTRGQQVTLSCSPISGHRSVSWYQQTPGQGLQFLFEYFSETQRNKGNFPGRFSGRQFSNSRSEMNVSTLELGDSALYLCASSYLRDRAHNEQFFGPGTRLTVL.

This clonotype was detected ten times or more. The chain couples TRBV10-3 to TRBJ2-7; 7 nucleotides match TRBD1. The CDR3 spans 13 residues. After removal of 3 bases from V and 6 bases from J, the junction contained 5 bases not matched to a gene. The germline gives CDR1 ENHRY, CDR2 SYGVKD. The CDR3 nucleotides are TGTGCCATCAGTGATTCGACAGGGCTCGAGCAGTACTTC. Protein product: CAISDSTGLEQYF.

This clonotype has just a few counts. CDR3 residues: CASSRDTDYGYTF. The CDR3 region has the DNA TGTGCCAGCAGCAGGGATACGGACTATGGCTACACCTTC. The V call is TRBV2, the J call TRBJ1-2; weak D call: TRBD1 (5 bases). Trimming shortened V by 6 bases and J by 3 bases, and 11 bases separated the two germline ends. Germline V gene lookup returns CDR1 SNHLY and CDR2 FYNNEI. The length of the CDR3 is 13 residues.

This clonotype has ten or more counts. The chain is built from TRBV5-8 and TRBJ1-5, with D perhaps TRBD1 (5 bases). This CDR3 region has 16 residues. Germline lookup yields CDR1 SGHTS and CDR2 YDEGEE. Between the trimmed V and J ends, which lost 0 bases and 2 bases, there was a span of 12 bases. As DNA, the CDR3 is TGTGCCAGCAGCTTGGGGGACGGGCTTGGCAATCAGCCCCAGCATTTT. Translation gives CASSLGDGLGNQPQHF. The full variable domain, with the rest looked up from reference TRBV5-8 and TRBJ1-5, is EAGVTQSPTHLIKTRGQQATLRCSPISGHTSVYWYQQALGLGLQFLLWYDEGEERNRGNFPPRFSGRQFPNYSSELNVNALELEDSALYLCASSLGDGLGNQPQHFGDGTRLSIL.

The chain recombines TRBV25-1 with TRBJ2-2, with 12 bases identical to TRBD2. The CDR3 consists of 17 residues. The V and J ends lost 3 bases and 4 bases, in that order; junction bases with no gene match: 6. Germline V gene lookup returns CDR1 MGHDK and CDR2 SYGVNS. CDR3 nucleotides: TGTGCCAGCAGTGAGCCACTAGCGGGGGGACTCACCGGGGAGCTGTTTTTT. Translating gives CASSEPLAGGLTGELFF.

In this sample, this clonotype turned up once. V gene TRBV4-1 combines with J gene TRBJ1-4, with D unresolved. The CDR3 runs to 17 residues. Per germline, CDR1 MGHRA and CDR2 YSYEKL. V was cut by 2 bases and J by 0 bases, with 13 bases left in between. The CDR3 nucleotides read TGCGCCAGCAGCCAAATTTCGACCGTTGCAACTAATGAAAAACTGTTTTTT. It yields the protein CASSQISTVATNEKLFF.

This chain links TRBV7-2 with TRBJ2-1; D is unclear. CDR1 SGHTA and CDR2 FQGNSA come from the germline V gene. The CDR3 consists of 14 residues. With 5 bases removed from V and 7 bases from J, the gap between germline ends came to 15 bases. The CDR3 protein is CASSPIAKPNEQFF. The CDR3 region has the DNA TGTGCCAGCAGCCCCATAGCTAAACCTAATGAGCAGTTCTTC.

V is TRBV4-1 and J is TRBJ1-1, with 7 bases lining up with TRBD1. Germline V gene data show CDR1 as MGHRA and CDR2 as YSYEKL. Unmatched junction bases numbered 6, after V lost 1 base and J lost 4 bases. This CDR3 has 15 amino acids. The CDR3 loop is CASSQGRGLSTEAFF. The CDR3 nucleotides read TGCGCCAGCAGCCAAGGAAGGGGGCTGAGCACTGAAGCTTTCTTT.

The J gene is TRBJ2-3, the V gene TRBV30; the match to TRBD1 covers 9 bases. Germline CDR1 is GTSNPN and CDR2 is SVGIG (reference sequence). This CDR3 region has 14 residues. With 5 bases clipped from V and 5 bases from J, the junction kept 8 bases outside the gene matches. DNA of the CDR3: TGTGCCTGGCAACAGGGGGCGGTTGAAGATACGCAGTATTTT. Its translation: CAWQQGAVEDTQYF.

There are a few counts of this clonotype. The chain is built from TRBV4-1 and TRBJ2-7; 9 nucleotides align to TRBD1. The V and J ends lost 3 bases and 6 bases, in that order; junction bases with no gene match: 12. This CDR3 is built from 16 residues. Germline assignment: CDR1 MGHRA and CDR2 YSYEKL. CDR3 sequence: CASSQDTGTGHPEQYF. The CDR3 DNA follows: TGCGCCAGCAGCCAGGATACCGGGACAGGGCACCCCGAGCAGTACTTC.

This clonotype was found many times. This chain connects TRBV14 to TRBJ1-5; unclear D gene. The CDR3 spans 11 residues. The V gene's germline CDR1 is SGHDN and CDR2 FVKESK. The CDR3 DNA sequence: TGTGCGACGCTATGGGGTCAGCCCCAGCATTTT. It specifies CATLWGQPQHF.